The T cell receptor beta chain described here comes from a study of blood T cell repertoires in COVID-19. The overall study: Spain, Italy and the United States supplied samples that represented acute and convalescent COVID-19.

TCRdb's table, derived via immunoSEQ multiplex PCR, lists solely in-frame clones and lacks some. The sample includes around 100,000 clones, 85% to 90% of them seen just once. CDR1 is MDHEN and CDR2 is SYDVKM in the germline V gene. V shed 10 bases and J 5 bases; nucleotides not matched to a gene: 21. The CDR3 runs to 17 residues. The specimen sequenced was peripheral blood. This sequence was found in a human donor in a cohort sampled during active COVID-19. The chain employs TRBV28 and TRBJ2-5; TRBD2 agrees at 8 bases. The DNA for the CDR3 is TGTGCCACCACCCCGGGGGGGAGGGGACATGGGATTGAGACCCAGTACTTC. Its translation is CATTPGGRGHGIETQYF.